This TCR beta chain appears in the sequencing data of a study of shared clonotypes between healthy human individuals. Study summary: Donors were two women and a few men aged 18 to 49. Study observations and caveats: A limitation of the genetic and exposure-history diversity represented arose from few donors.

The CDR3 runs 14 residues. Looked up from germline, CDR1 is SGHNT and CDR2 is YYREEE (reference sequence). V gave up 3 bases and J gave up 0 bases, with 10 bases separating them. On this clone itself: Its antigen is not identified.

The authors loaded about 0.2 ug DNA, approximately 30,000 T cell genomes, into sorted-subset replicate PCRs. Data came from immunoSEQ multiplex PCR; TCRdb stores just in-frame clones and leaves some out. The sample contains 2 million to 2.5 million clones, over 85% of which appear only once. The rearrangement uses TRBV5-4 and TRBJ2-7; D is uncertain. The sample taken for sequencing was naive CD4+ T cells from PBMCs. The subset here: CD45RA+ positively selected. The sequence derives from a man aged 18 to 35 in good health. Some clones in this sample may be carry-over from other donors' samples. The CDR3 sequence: CASSSPVSSYEQYF. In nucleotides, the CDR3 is TGTGCCAGCAGCTCGCCTGTAAGCTCCTACGAGCAGTACTTC.